These T cell receptor beta chains were read from a single sample in a study of T cells after yellow fever vaccination. MiXCR, applied by TCRdb to the 5' RACE reads, yields one record per CDR3 protein. The sample records 180,000 or so distinct CDR3 sequences, approximately 11% being singletons. Sample: CD8+ T cells sorted from PBMCs, taken 15 days after the yellow fever booster vaccination. These receptors originate from a man between 18 and 35 years old who received the YFV17D yellow fever vaccine. The CDR3 runs from the conserved cysteine through the conserved F or W. The D gene is left open where the match is weak. A clone size is listed for some rows: how often the clone was seen (once, few, many), or a class if it is expanded.

D	length	V	size	J	CDR3	DNA
NA	15	TRBV29-1	many	TRBJ2-7	CSVEEVGVEGYEQYF	TGCAGCGTTGAAGAAGTTGGGGTGGAGGGATACGAGCAGTACTTC
NA	17	TRBV4-1	many	TRBJ2-2	CASSQEDFVGNTGELFF	TGCGCCAGCAGCCAAGAGGATTTCGTAGGCAACACCGGGGAGCTGTTTTTT
TRBD2	18	TRBV3-1	NA	TRBJ2-3	CASSQENLAGGALDTQYF	TGTGCCAGCAGCCAAGAAAACTTAGCGGGGGGGGCATTAGATACGCAGTATTTT
NA	14	TRBV19	NA	TRBJ1-1	CASTAFGGNTEAFF	TGTGCCAGTACCGCATTCGGAGGGAACACTGAAGCTTTCTTT
TRBD2	17	TRBV6-1	NA	TRBJ2-1	CASSERLAGDPYNEQFF	TGTGCCAGCAGTGAGCGACTAGCGGGGGATCCCTACAATGAGCAGTTCTTC
NA	14	TRBV7-3	few	TRBJ2-3	CASSFLPPTDTQYF	TGTGCCAGCAGCTTCTTACCCCCCACAGATACGCAGTATTTT
TRBD1	14	TRBV28	many	TRBJ2-4	CASSFRDRVNIQYF	TGTGCCAGCAGTTTCCGGGACAGGGTTAACATTCAGTACTTC
TRBD1	13	TRBV12-3/TRBV12-4	NA	TRBJ2-5	CASSLRQGETQYF	TGTGCCAGCAGTTTAAGACAGGGGGAGACCCAGTACTTC
TRBD2	20	TRBV3-1	few	TRBJ2-1	CASSHSAGLAGGPGVNEQFF	TGTGCCAGCAGCCATTCAGCCGGACTAGCGGGGGGGCCGGGCGTCAATGAGCAGTTCTTC
TRBD2	15	TRBV7-3	few	TRBJ2-1	CASSLVSGGPNEQFF	TGTGCCAGCAGCTTAGTTAGCGGGGGACCCAATGAGCAGTTCTTC
NA	15	TRBV15	few	TRBJ1-5	CATATERYSNQPQHF	TGTGCCACCGCGACTGAAAGGTATAGCAATCAGCCCCAGCATTTT
TRBD2	13	TRBV7-3	NA	TRBJ2-7	CASSSTGGAEQYF	TGTGCCAGCAGCTCCACCGGGGGGGCCGAGCAGTACTTC